A single sample gave rise to the 14 T cell receptor beta chains below, sequenced in a study of beta chain features in type 1 diabetes. The authors reverse transcribed all of the isolated RNA, so sequencing captured expressed TCRB transcripts. Produced via immunoSEQ multiplex PCR; TCRdb's table is partial and in-frame only. This table has some 150,000 clones, around 10% appearing once. The sequencing input was central memory CD4+ T cells from blood. These receptors were obtained from a man in his late teens or twenties in good health.

The sample holds a few counts of this clone. This sequence joins TRBV20-1 and TRBJ2-7, with 9 bases fitting TRBD1. Trimming at V came to 6 bases and at J to 10 bases, leaving 7 bases not matched to a gene. Germline V gene lookup returns CDR1 DFQATT and CDR2 SNEGSKA (reference sequence). The CDR3 consists of 11 residues. CDR3 nucleotides: TGCAGTGCACAGGGGGCAGGCCACCAGTACTTC. Protein product: CSAQGAGHQYF.

Remarks on this clone: This likely stems from a read error, as it lies one base from a far larger clone. The chain carries TRBV5-4 and TRBJ2-5; 15 bases are shared with TRBD2. CDR3 length: 15 amino acids. Germline V gene sequence: CDR1 SGHNT, CDR2 YYREEE (reference sequence). In nucleotides, the CDR3 is TGTGCCACCAGCACGGGACTAGCGGGGGGCCAGGCCCAGTACTTC. Protein product: CATSTGLAGGQAQYF.

This clone has just a few counts. Other DNA sequences in the sample encode the same CDR3. V usage is TRBV2 and J usage is TRBJ2-7; a possible D gene is TRBD1 (5 bases). V shed 2 bases and J shed 4 bases, with 6 bases lying between them. This CDR3 is built from 12 residues. Per germline, CDR1 SNHLY and CDR2 FYNNEI. The chain's CDR3 is CASSEKGYEQYF. CDR3 sequence (DNA): TGTGCCAGCAGTGAAAAGGGGTACGAGCAGTACTTC.

The CDR3 region has the DNA TGTGCCACCAGGGAGTACCAAGAGACCCAGTACTTC. Its protein product is CATREYQETQYF. The chain carries TRBV28 and TRBJ2-5; D tentatively reads TRBD1 or TRBD2 (5 bases each). Trimming took off 10 bases at V and 0 bases at J, with 9 bases between the two ends. Germline loops: CDR1 MDHEN, CDR2 SYDVKM. The CDR3 extends over 12 amino acids.

This chain links TRBV27 with TRBJ2-1, with D possibly being TRBD2 (6 bases). The CDR3 runs to 16 residues. Germline V gene data show CDR1 as MNHEY and CDR2 as SMNVEV (reference sequence). Trimming took 2 bases from V and 7 from J, leaving 18 bases between them. CDR3 DNA sequence: TGTGCCAGCAGTTTAAGACTTTTGGGGGGATTGAATGAGCAGTTCTTC. It translates to CASSLRLLGGLNEQFF.

This clone was counted ten times or more. The chain links TRBV5-1 to TRBJ2-2, with TRBD1 matching over 7 bases. Trimming cost V 3 bases and J 0 bases; bases outside gene matches: 2. This CDR3 spans 15 amino acids. Germline loops: CDR1 SGHRS, CDR2 YFSETQ. CDR3 DNA: TGCGCCAGCAGCTCCGGGACAGCGAACACCGGGGAGCTGTTTTTT. It yields the protein CASSSGTANTGELFF.

This clone has just a few counts. The chain joins TRBV18 to TRBJ1-1; 7 bases map to TRBD1. CDR3 size: 14 residues. Trimming cost V 6 bases and J 0 bases; bases outside gene matches: 4. The germline V gene has CDR1 KGHSH and CDR2 LQKENI. CDR3 in DNA: TGTGCCAGCTCTGGGACAGTCATGAACACTGAAGCTTTCTTT. It yields the protein CASSGTVMNTEAFF.

This clone has ten or more counts. J is TRBJ2-5 and V is TRBV28; a weak D match, TRBD1 (6 bases). This CDR3 comprises 16 residues. V was clipped by 6 bases and J by 5 bases, with 22 bases between them. In germline, CDR1 is MDHEN, CDR2 SYDVKM. The CDR3 DNA is TGTGCCAGCAGAGCACCTACAGGGCGGAGGAGGGAGACCCAGTACTTC. It encodes CASRAPTGRRRETQYF.

The rearrangement uses TRBV7-2 and TRBJ2-2; TRBD2 might be the D (6 bases). The germline V gene encodes CDR1 SGHTA and CDR2 FQGNSA. This CDR3 contains 15 residues. V gave up 2 bases and J gave up 5 bases, with 12 bases separating them. The CDR3 DNA reads as TGTGCCAGCAGCTTACGGGAGCTGGGTACCGGGGAGCTGTTTTTT. Translation gives CASSLRELGTGELFF.

The J gene is TRBJ2-5, the V gene TRBV7-6; unclear D gene. The germline CDR1 and CDR2 sequences are SGHVS and FNYEAQ. The CDR3 extends over 12 amino acids. Between the trimmed V and J ends, which lost 2 bases and 5 bases, there was a span of 6 bases. The CDR3 sequence: CASSLPYETQYF. The CDR3, as DNA: TGTGCCAGCAGCTTACCCTACGAGACCCAGTACTTC.

The J gene is TRBJ2-2, the V gene TRBV2, with D hard to call. Trimming removed 6 bases at V and 5 bases at J, with 10 bases between. This CDR3 has 13 amino acids. Germline V gene data show CDR1 as SNHLY and CDR2 as FYNNEI. The CDR3 spells CASSLSRTGELFF. For the CDR3, the DNA is TGTGCCAGCAGCCTGAGTAGAACCGGGGAGCTGTTTTTT.

This clone was seen many times. The chain uses TRBV6-5 and TRBJ2-5, with D tentatively TRBD1 or TRBD2 (5 bases each). V lost 0 bases and J lost 4, with 12 bases in between. The CDR3 contains 15 residues. Germline lookup yields CDR1 MNHEY and CDR2 SVGAGI. The CDR3: CASSYSGEGRETQYF. The CDR3 bases are TGTGCCAGCAGTTACTCGGGCGAGGGGAGAGAGACCCAGTACTTC.

The chain is built from TRBV4-3 and TRBJ2-1; D might be TRBD2 (7 bases). Germline V lookup: CDR1 LGHNA, CDR2 YSLEER. This CDR3 is built from 17 residues. The germline V and J ends were trimmed by 3 bases and 2 bases, with 17 bases remaining between them. The CDR3 DNA sequence: TGCGCCAGCAGCCAGAGAGGGGGGGCTAGGACCTACAATGAGCAGTTCTTC. As protein: CASSQRGGARTYNEQFF.

The table lists this clone with a few counts. The chain is built from TRBV30 and TRBJ2-6, with 11 bases lining up with TRBD1. The germline gives CDR1 GTSNPN, CDR2 SVGIG (reference sequence). V shed 3 bases and J 0 bases; nucleotides not matched to a gene: 7. The CDR3 is 18 amino acids. CDR3 DNA: TGTGCCTGGAGCCGAGCGGGGACAGGGGGCTCTGGGGCCAACGTCCTGACTTTC. Protein: CAWSRAGTGGSGANVLTF.